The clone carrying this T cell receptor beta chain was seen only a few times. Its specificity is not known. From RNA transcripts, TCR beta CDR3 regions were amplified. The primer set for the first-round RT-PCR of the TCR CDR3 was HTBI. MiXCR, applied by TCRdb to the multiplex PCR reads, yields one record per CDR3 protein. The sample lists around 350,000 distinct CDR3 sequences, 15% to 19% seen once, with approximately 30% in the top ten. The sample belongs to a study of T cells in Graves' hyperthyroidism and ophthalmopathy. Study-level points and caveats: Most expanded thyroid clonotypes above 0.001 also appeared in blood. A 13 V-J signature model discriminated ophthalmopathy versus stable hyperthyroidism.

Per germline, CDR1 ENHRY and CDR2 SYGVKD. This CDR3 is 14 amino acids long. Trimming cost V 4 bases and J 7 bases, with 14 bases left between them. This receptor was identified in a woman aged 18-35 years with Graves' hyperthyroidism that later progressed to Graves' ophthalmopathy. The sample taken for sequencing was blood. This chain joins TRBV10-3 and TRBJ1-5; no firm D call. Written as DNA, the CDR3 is TGTGCCATCAGTGGGGATGTCGGTGTACAGCCCCAGCATTTT. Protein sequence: CAISGDVGVQPQHF.